This TCR beta chain was sequenced in a study of T cell repertoires in cytomegalovirus infection (dated by TCRdb to between 2018 and 2021). About the investigation overall: Because public TCR beta signatures pointed to carriage of CMV infection together with the matching HLA type, the HLA type of each donor mattered for the analysis.

V has 1 base trimmed and J has 0 bases trimmed; junction bases matching no gene number 4. Reading from cysteine to phenylalanine, the CDR3 counts 16 amino acids. Here the CDR3 DNA is all that survives: 48 bases in frame from base 1. CDR1 and CDR2 are drawn from the germline V gene: SGDLS, YYNGEE. Points on this clonotype: The clone's antigen remains unknown. Base quality data are lacking; no much larger clone is found one base away.

Broad study findings and their caveats: Cumulative frequency of public TCR beta family members discriminated carriers of CMV infection plus the relevant HLA type in this cohort and an independent approximately 400-donor cohort. The ex vivo response was dominated by HLA-C-restricted CMV-specific TCR beta clonotypes, and the single most frequent clonotype in two of eight donors was supplied by these HLA-C-restricted clonotypes.

Sequencer: Illumina HiSeq 1500. In TCRdb, the public reads were trimmed at Q25 with fastp and aligned with MiXCR, with productive beta chains retained. Each entry merges the rows of one CDR3 protein and shows their most common DNA and genes. The sample table holds more than 90,000 distinct CDR3 sequences, of which roughly a tenth were seen once. Together, the top ten hold around 33% of the sample. The chain joins TRBV9 to TRBJ2-1; 7 bases in the middle match TRBD2. This TCR was sampled from a human donor in good health (CMV status not recorded). Some clones in this sample may be carry-over from other donors' samples. Source material: PBMCs, sequenced either directly or after in vitro stimulation (not recorded which). CDR3 sequence: CASSVRGGSSYNEQFF. The nucleotides are TGTGCCAGCAGCGTACGGGGCGGGAGCTCCTACAATGAGCAGTTCTTC. Reference TRBV9 and TRBJ2-1 genes cover what lies past the CDR3, so the full variable domain is DSGVTQTPKHLITATGQRVTLRCSPRSGDLSVYWYQQSLDQGLQFLIQYYNGEERAKGNILERFSAQQFPDLHSELNLSSLELGDSALYFCASSVRGGSSYNEQFFGPGTRLTVL.